This record looks at one T cell receptor (beta chain) sequence and its context. This CDR3 is 11 amino acids long. Germline assignment: CDR1 MDHEN and CDR2 SYDVKM. With 6 bases removed from V and 5 bases from J, the gap between germline ends came to 7 bases. The table came from immunoSEQ multiplex PCR; TCRdb's copy has only in-frame clones and leaves some out. Among some 130,000 clones listed, about nine tenths were seen once. The sample comes from a study of T cell responses to AZD1222 COVID-19 vaccine. This TCR derives from an adult in good health. The chain is built from TRBV28 and TRBJ1-1; no clear D. The sample was peripheral blood, taken on day 0 of AZD1222 vaccination. CDR3 sequence: CASSQITEAFF. CDR3 DNA: TGTGCCAGCAGCCAGATAACTGAAGCTTTCTTT.